These 23 T cell receptor beta chains came from one sample sequenced in a study of immune heterogeneity within non-small cell lung tumors. TCR beta CDR3 regions came from multiplex PCR with 32 forward V and 13 reverse J primers. MiXCR, run by TCRdb on the multiplex PCR reads, gives a single entry per CDR3 protein. The table lists 9,500 to 12,000 distinct CDR3 sequences, approximately 21% of them singletons. With approximately 600 ng used per sample, the template was genomic DNA from bulk tumor. The authors collected several far-apart biopsies from each primary tumor during surgery. The cohort was untreated, with newly diagnosed non-small cell lung cancer undergoing curative surgery. The sample comprised lung tumor tissue. The source of these receptors is a man aged 60 to 75 with non-small cell lung cancer.

This CDR3 is CASSSGTSGEQFF. CDR3 DNA sequence: TGTGCCAGCAGTTCCGGGACGTCGGGTGAGCAGTTCTTC. V is TRBV2 and J is TRBJ2-1, with D perhaps assigned TRBD1 or TRBD2 (5 bases each). The germline V gene has CDR1 SNHLY and CDR2 FYNNEI. V was pared by 5 bases and J by 9 bases, with 14 bases between. The CDR3 extends over 13 amino acids.

By share, this clonotype counts as medium-sized. V and J are TRBV27 and TRBJ2-3; D remains ambiguous. From germline, CDR1 is MNHEY and CDR2 SMNVEV (reference sequence). CDR3 size: 13 residues. V shed 3 bases and J shed 1 base, with 5 bases lying between them. CDR3 protein: CASSFLGTDTQYF. The CDR3 nucleotides are TGTGCCAGCAGTTTCCTTGGCACAGATACGCAGTATTTT.

This clonotype was picked up a small number of times. The chain is built from TRBV11-3 and TRBJ1-2, with 7 bases identical to TRBD1. Germline V CDR1 and CDR2: SGHNT, YENEEA. The CDR3 length is 12 residues. V lost 5 bases, J lost 8 bases, and 5 bases stayed unmatched. The CDR3 region is CASSPGTVGYTF. The CDR3 nucleotides are TGTGCCAGCAGCCCCGGGACAGTCGGCTACACCTTC.

By proportion, this clonotype is medium-sized. This rearrangement joins TRBV30 to TRBJ1-6; TRBD1 aligns across 9 bases. The CDR3 loop spans 15 amino acids. After removal of 2 bases from V and 10 bases from J, the junction contained 9 bases not matched to a gene. CDR1 is GTSNPN, CDR2 SVGIG, per germline (reference sequence). CDR3 loop: CAWSTEQGAGSPLHF. The DNA of the CDR3 is TGTGCCTGGAGTACCGAACAGGGGGCCGGATCACCCCTCCACTTT.

There are many counts of this clonotype. V and J are TRBV6-6 and TRBJ2-5, with 7 positions matching TRBD2. Per germline, CDR1 MNHNY and CDR2 SVGAGI (reference sequence). The CDR3 runs 15 residues. V lost 0 bases and J lost 3; bases outside the gene matches: 4. The CDR3 bases are TGTGCCAGCAGTTACTCGGGACTACCAGAAGAGACCCAGTACTTC. It codes for CASSYSGLPEETQYF.

The V call is TRBV20-1, the J call TRBJ1-2; TRBD1 is a possible D gene (5 bases). V lost 5 bases, J lost 8 bases, and 21 bases lay in between. Germline CDR1 and CDR2: DFQATT and SNEGSKA (reference sequence). The CDR3 loop spans 14 amino acids. The CDR3 is CSASQGAQVGGYTF. As DNA, the CDR3 is TGCAGTGCTTCTCAGGGAGCTCAAGTAGGCGGCTACACCTTC.

The sample holds many counts of this clonotype. The gene calls are TRBV6-1 and TRBJ1-1; the D is unclear. CDR3 length: 11 residues. Trimming left V 6 bases short and J 7 bases short, with 9 bases between. Germline values: CDR1 MNHNS, CDR2 SASEGT. CDR3 region: CASSPRDEAFF. The CDR3 DNA sequence: TGTGCCAGCAGCCCCAGAGATGAAGCTTTCTTT.

A few counts support this clonotype. The genes are TRBV18 and TRBJ1-5, with 7 positions matching TRBD1. CDR1 is KGHSH and CDR2 is LQKENI in the germline V gene. The trim removed 5 bases at V and 5 bases at J, leaving 6 bases unmatched. This CDR3 is 14 amino acids long. The CDR3 reads CASSNRDRDQPQHF. The CDR3 nucleotides are TGTGCCAGCTCAAACCGGGACAGAGATCAGCCCCAGCATTTT.

This clonotype has just a few counts. The chain has TRBV11-3 and TRBJ2-7, with 9 bases that match TRBD2. The germline V gene has CDR1 SGHNT and CDR2 YENEEA. The V segment lost 4 bases and the J segment 6 bases; nucleotides outside the gene matches: 10. The CDR3 loop spans 15 amino acids. The CDR3, as DNA: TGTGCCAGCAGCTCGGTGGGACTAGCTTCTGGCGAGCAGTACTTC. Its translation is CASSSVGLASGEQYF.

This clonotype ranks as medium-sized. The genes are TRBV19 and TRBJ2-7; no clear D. V was pared by 7 bases and J by 7 bases, with 14 bases between. The CDR3 contains 12 residues. Per the germline V gene, CDR1 is LNHDA and CDR2 is SQIVND (reference sequence). The CDR3 sequence is CASKPNHGEQYF. CDR3 in DNA: TGTGCCAGTAAACCGAACCATGGTGAGCAGTACTTC.

This clonotype was counted at least ten times. V and J are TRBV29-1 and TRBJ1-1; D is uncertain. The length of the CDR3 is 12 residues. The V end lost 3 bases, the J end lost 2 bases, and 7 bases lay between the germline ends. Germline lookup yields CDR1 SQVTM and CDR2 ANQGSEA. CDR3 protein: CSVDMRNTEAFF. CDR3 DNA sequence: TGCAGCGTTGATATGCGAAACACTGAAGCTTTCTTT.

V is TRBV5-6 and J is TRBJ1-5, with D hard to call. V dropped 3 bases and J dropped 2 bases, with 18 bases sitting between them. CDR3 length equals 17 residues. The V gene's germline CDR1 is SGHDT and CDR2 YYEEEE. The DNA of the CDR3 is TGTGCCAGCAGCTCGACCTTGGCTCCCAACCGCAATCAGCCCCAGCATTTT. It codes for CASSSTLAPNRNQPQHF.

Turning to this clonotype: This may be a read error, as it is one base from a much larger clone. The V gene is TRBV5-5, the J gene TRBJ1-1, with a possible D match to TRBD1 (5 bases). The CDR3 runs to 17 residues. V was cut by 0 bases and J by 0 bases, with 15 bases left in between. Germline values: CDR1 SGHKS, CDR2 YYEKEE (reference sequence). The CDR3: CASSLEFQGPMNTEAFF. CDR3 nucleotide sequence: TGTGCCAGCAGCTTGGAGTTCCAGGGACCCATGAACACTGAAGCTTTCTTT.

The chain is built from TRBV24-1 and TRBJ2-1; 9 bases match TRBD2. The CDR3 totals 15 residues. The V gene end was trimmed by 3 bases and the J gene end by 4 bases; junction bases not matched to a gene: 3. In germline, CDR1 is KGHDR, CDR2 SFDVKD. This CDR3 reads CATSDPSGAYNEQFF. For the CDR3, the DNA is TGTGCCACCAGTGATCCTAGCGGGGCTTACAATGAGCAGTTCTTC.

Here the CDR3 DNA reads TGTGCCAGTGCGGAGGGGAACACTGAAGCTTTCTTT. This codes for CASAEGNTEAFF. This rearrangement joins TRBV2 to TRBJ1-1; D is undetermined. In germline, CDR1 is SNHLY, CDR2 FYNNEI. V was pared by 9 bases and J by 1 base, with 9 bases between. The CDR3 length is 12 residues.

Judged by abundance, this clonotype is medium-sized. This sequence joins TRBV12-3 or TRBV12-4 and TRBJ1-1; D possibly corresponds to TRBD1 (5 bases). Trimming took off 3 bases at V and 0 bases at J, with 8 bases between the two ends. This CDR3 region has 14 residues. The CDR3 reads CASSLGQVNTEAFF. The CDR3 DNA sequence: TGTGCCAGCAGTTTGGGGCAGGTGAACACTGAAGCTTTCTTT.

This rearrangement joins TRBV28 to TRBJ1-4; 9 nucleotides align to TRBD1. Unmatched junction bases numbered 7, after V lost 3 bases and J lost 5 bases. CDR3 size: 16 residues. Germline-derived CDR1 and CDR2 are MDHEN and SYDVKM. The CDR3 loop is CASSFSGQGSNEKLFF. The DNA for the CDR3 is TGTGCCAGCAGTTTCTCGGGACAGGGATCCAATGAAAAACTGTTTTTT.

By sample share, this clonotype is medium-sized. The chain carries TRBV30 and TRBJ1-1, with no clear D. From germline, CDR1 is GTSNPN and CDR2 SVGIG (reference sequence). Trimming stripped 4 bases from V and 0 bases from J, with 3 bases between. This CDR3 is 11 amino acids long. In DNA form, the CDR3 reads TGTGCCTGGACATTGAACACTGAAGCTTTCTTT. Amino acids: CAWTLNTEAFF.

The chain couples TRBV5-1 to TRBJ1-1; 7 bases agree with TRBD1. The length of the CDR3 is 17 residues. V dropped 4 bases and J dropped 2; count of bases not matched to a gene: 14. Germline loops: CDR1 SGHRS, CDR2 YFSETQ. Written as DNA, the CDR3 is TGCGCCAGCAGCCAGGGGCTCACCGGGACAGTTAACACTGAAGCTTTCTTT. Its protein product is CASSQGLTGTVNTEAFF. Full variable domain (remainder filled in from reference TRBV5-1 and TRBJ1-1): KAGVTQTPRYLIKTRGQQVTLSCSPISGHRSVSWYQQTPGQGLQFLFEYFSETQRNKGNFPGRFSGRQFSNSRSEMNVSTLELGDSALYLCASSQGLTGTVNTEAFFGQGTRLTVV.

This clonotype was seen a single time. Since a much larger clone is just one base distant, this may be a read error. The chain joins TRBV19 to TRBJ2-2; TRBD1 is a possible D gene (5 bases). Germline lookup yields CDR1 LNHDA and CDR2 SQIVND (reference sequence). Deletions cut 5 bases from V and 1 base from J, with 11 bases between. The CDR3 extends over 15 amino acids. CDR3 protein: CASSLTAKNTGELFF. The CDR3 bases are TGTGCCAGTAGTTTGACAGCTAAGAACACCGGGGAGCTGTTTTTT.

This chain links TRBV7-7 with TRBJ2-1, with 11 bases aligning to TRBD1. The CDR3 covers 15 residues. V lost 3 bases, J lost 6 bases, and 4 bases stayed unmatched. Germline-derived CDR1 and CDR2 are SSHAT and FNYEAQ (reference sequence). As DNA, the CDR3 is TGTGCCAGCAGCTTGGGACAGGGGGTAGTCAATGAGCAGTTCTTC. Translated, it gives CASSLGQGVVNEQFF. Combining the CDR3 with reference TRBV7-7 and TRBJ2-1 gives the whole variable domain GAGVSQSPRYKVTKRGQDVTLRCDPISSHATLYWYQQALGQGPEFLTYFNYEAQPDKSGLPSDRFSAERPEGSISTLTIQRTEQRDSAMYRCASSLGQGVVNEQFFGPGTRLTVL.

The CDR3 loop is CASKEREEETQYF. The CDR3 DNA sequence: TGTGCCAGCAAGGAGCGGGAGGAGGAGACCCAGTACTTC. This chain connects TRBV6-1 to TRBJ2-5, with 9 bases that match TRBD2. The V and J ends lost 7 bases and 5 bases, in that order; junction bases with no gene match: 5. The germline gives CDR1 MNHNS, CDR2 SASEGT. The CDR3 covers 13 residues.

This clonotype was observed a few times. The V call is TRBV27, the J call TRBJ2-5; 7 nucleotides align to TRBD2. V was clipped by 3 bases and J by 4 bases; unmatched bases: 5. This CDR3 comprises 14 residues. Germline-derived CDR1 and CDR2 are MNHEY and SMNVEV (reference sequence). CDR3 sequence (DNA): TGTGCCAGCAGTTTTGCGGGAGTTTTAGAGACCCAGTACTTC. Encoded protein: CASSFAGVLETQYF.